The 3 T cell receptor beta chains below all came from one sample that was sequenced in a study of blood T cell repertoires in COVID-19. Method: immunoSEQ multiplex PCR; TCRdb's copy keeps in-frame clones and lacks some. The sample yields roughly 60,000 clones, approximately 83% seen once. Sequences were obtained from peripheral blood. These receptors all stem from a woman of 80 years or more with acute or convalescent COVID-19.

This chain uses TRBV19 with TRBJ1-1; D may be TRBD1 (5 bases). Germline CDR1 is LNHDA and CDR2 is SQIVND (reference sequence). Trimming shortened V by 6 bases and J by 1 base, and 15 bases separated the two germline ends. CDR3 length: 15 residues. CDR3 sequence reads: CASSRRGNGNTEAFF. CDR3 DNA: TGTGCCAGTAGCCGCCGGGGGAATGGGAACACTGAAGCTTTCTTT.

The chain uses TRBV18 and TRBJ2-7; 7 bases match TRBD1. With 6 bases clipped from V and 9 bases from J, the junction kept 14 bases outside the gene matches. The CDR3 consists of 14 residues. Germline assignment: CDR1 KGHSH and CDR2 LQKENI. This CDR3 reads CASSEYRQGSAQYF. Here the CDR3 DNA reads TGTGCCAGCTCGGAGTACAGACAGGGATCCGCGCAGTACTTC.

The CDR3 here is CASSFPGGYEQYF. CDR3 in DNA: TGTGCCAGCAGCTTCCCAGGGGGCTACGAGCAGTACTTC. The genes are TRBV5-6 and TRBJ2-7; TRBD1 matches at 7 bases. The trim removed 2 bases at V and 3 bases at J, leaving 2 bases unmatched. Germline V gene lookup returns CDR1 SGHDT and CDR2 YYEEEE. This CDR3 spans 13 amino acids.